The 28 T cell receptor beta chains below were found in one sample sequenced in a study of Ad26.COV2.S vaccination and SARS-CoV-2 variants. Using immunoSEQ multiplex PCR, the repertoire was profiled, and TCRdb retains in-frame clones only, with some absent. This table holds about 440,000 clones, around 88% found once. Treatment meaning: about 20 received Ad26.COV2.S at low or high dose, single or two shots; 5 received placebo; per-sample allocation not given. All samples were drawn on day 63, counting from the first vaccine or placebo injection. The sequences come from peripheral blood, collected in a trial of Ad26.COV2.S vaccine versus placebo. The origin of the receptors is a person aged 18-60 years who received the Ad26.COV2.S COVID-19 vaccine or a placebo.

This clone occurred once. The CDR3 sequence is CASSLWGPVAKNIQYF. The DNA for the CDR3 is TGTGCCAGCAGCCTTTGGGGTCCCGTGGCCAAAAACATTCAGTACTTC. The chain has TRBV3-1 (or the pseudogene TRBV3-2) and TRBJ2-4; no clear D gene. The germline gives CDR1 LGHDT, CDR2 YNNKEL (reference sequence). CDR3 length: 16 amino acids. V lost 4 bases to trimming and J lost 1 base, with 14 bases between them.

The rearrangement joins TRBV6-5 to TRBJ1-5; D remains ambiguous. This CDR3 contains 13 residues. Trimming pared 6 bases from V and 1 base from J, leaving 7 bases between. Germline CDR1 and CDR2: MNHEY and SVGAGI. The CDR3 protein is CASRMNSNQPQHF. CDR3 DNA: TGTGCCAGCAGGATGAACAGCAATCAGCCCCAGCATTTT.

This clone was recorded a few times. V usage is TRBV6-2 or TRBV6-3 and J usage is TRBJ2-7; no firm D call. The V gene lost 3 bases and the J gene lost 6 bases, with 12 bases spanning the gap. The CDR3 length is 13 residues. CDR1 is MNHEY and CDR2 is SVGEGT in the germline V gene. CDR3 sequence: CASSYIQPVEQYF. The CDR3 bases are TGTGCCAGCAGTTATATACAGCCCGTCGAGCAGTACTTC.

V gene TRBV21-1 combines with J gene TRBJ2-4; the table's TRBD2 call for D was not verified on the DNA. TRBV21-1 is reported as a pseudogene. The CDR3 contains 17 residues. The CDR3: CASSPRGGRLAKNIQYF. The CDR3 DNA reads as TGTGCCAGCAGCCCCCGGGGGGGTCGACTAGCCAAAAACATTCAGTACTTC.

The genes are TRBV10-3 and TRBJ2-2; no reliable D call. The CDR3 is 13 residues long. CDR1 ENHRY and CDR2 SYGVKD come from the germline V gene. Trimming left V 7 bases short and J 5 bases short, with 11 bases between. CDR3 coding DNA: TGTGCCATCAAAGAAGTCGAGACCGGGGAGCTGTTTTTT. This codes for CAIKEVETGELFF.

V and J are TRBV4-3 and TRBJ1-1, with D unclear. Germline CDR1 is LGHNA and CDR2 is YSLEER. V lost 0 bases and J 0 bases, leaving 8 bases between the germline ends. CDR3 length equals 15 residues. The CDR3 bases are TGCGCCAGCAGCCAAGATGGGAACCTGAACACTGAAGCTTTCTTT. This sequence encodes CASSQDGNLNTEAFF.

This clone was found a few times. In DNA form, the CDR3 reads TGTGCCAGCAGCTCAGGGGGCGACACCGGGGAGCTGTTTTTT. This encodes CASSSGGDTGELFF. The chain joins TRBV7-3 to TRBJ2-2; 8 nucleotides agree with TRBD1. CDR3 size: 14 residues. The germline V gene has CDR1 SGHTA and CDR2 FQGTGA. V was pared by 4 bases and J by 3 bases, with 1 base of the junction left unmatched.

This rearrangement joins TRBV3-1 (or the pseudogene TRBV3-2) to TRBJ1-1, with D possibly matching TRBD1 (6 bases). The germline CDR1 and CDR2 sequences are LGHDT and YNNKEL (reference sequence). The germline V and J ends were trimmed by 1 base and 4 bases, with 13 bases remaining between them. The CDR3 spans 15 residues. The CDR3 sequence is CASSQGPGAGTEAFF. The CDR3 DNA reads TGTGCCAGCAGCCAAGGACCGGGGGCCGGCACTGAAGCTTTCTTT.

V gene TRBV5-1 combines with J gene TRBJ2-7; D is uncertain. This CDR3 has 14 residues. Germline CDR1 is SGHRS and CDR2 is YFSETQ. Trimming pared 0 bases from V and 2 bases from J, leaving 9 bases between. The CDR3 DNA sequence: TGCGCCAGCAGCTTGGGCAGGTACCCCTACGAGCAGTACTTC. It yields the protein CASSLGRYPYEQYF.

The rearrangement joins TRBV29-1 to TRBJ1-1; TRBD1 is a possible D gene (5 bases). The V gene's germline CDR1 is SQVTM and CDR2 ANQGSEA. This CDR3 contains 13 residues. The germline V and J ends were trimmed by 5 bases and 1 base, with 11 bases remaining between them. The CDR3 protein is CSVYYDRNTEAFF. CDR3 coding DNA: TGCAGCGTTTATTACGACAGGAACACTGAAGCTTTCTTT.

The chain employs TRBV7-2 and TRBJ1-2, with TRBD1 matching over 9 bases. The CDR3 runs 15 residues. Germline loops: CDR1 SGHTA, CDR2 FQGNSA. The ends lost 5 bases at V and 4 bases at J; junction bases unmatched: 8. The CDR3 DNA follows: TGTGCCAGCAGCCGCACAGGGGGCATCTCCTATGGCTACACCTTC. Translation gives CASSRTGGISYGYTF.

With regard to this clone: In the same sample, other DNA sequences code for this CDR3. The genes are TRBV13 and TRBJ2-7; 8 bases are shared with TRBD2. In germline, CDR1 is PRHDT, CDR2 FYEKMQ (reference sequence). This CDR3 has 14 amino acids. Germline trimming cut 3 bases from V and 3 bases from J; bases unmatched to any gene: 4. DNA of the CDR3: TGTGCCAGCAGCTTTGGGCGGGGGGACTACGAGCAGTACTTC. The encoded protein is CASSFGRGDYEQYF.

The V and J genes are TRBV6-5 and TRBJ2-7; a weak D match, TRBD2 (6 bases). This CDR3 is built from 11 residues. Germline V gene lookup returns CDR1 MNHEY and CDR2 SVGAGI. The V gene lost 11 bases and the J gene lost 7 bases, with 15 bases spanning the gap. CDR3 DNA: TGTGCCGGCGGGGTCTGGGGAGAGCAGTACTTC. This translates into CAGGVWGEQYF.

The rearrangement links TRBV7-9 to TRBJ2-2; D possibly corresponds to TRBD1 (5 bases). The germline V gene encodes CDR1 SEHNR and CDR2 FQNEAQ (reference sequence). The V gene lost 4 bases and the J gene lost 7 bases, with 13 bases spanning the gap. The CDR3 loop spans 14 amino acids. In DNA, the CDR3 is TGTGCCAGCAGCTCCGTTCCAAGGGGCGGGGAGCTGTTTTTT. Residues: CASSSVPRGGELFF.

V and J are TRBV30 and TRBJ2-5, with D unclear. The CDR3 has 12 residues. The germline V gene has CDR1 GTSNPN and CDR2 SVGIG (reference sequence). Trimming removed 1 base at V and 1 base at J, with 4 bases between. CDR3 nucleotide sequence: TGTGCCTGGAGTGGCAGCCAAGAGACCCAGTACTTC. Residues: CAWSGSQETQYF.

V gene TRBV5-8 combines with J gene TRBJ1-5; 10 nucleotides agree with TRBD1. Germline values: CDR1 SGHTS, CDR2 YDEGEE. This CDR3 is built from 16 residues. V shed 0 bases and J 3 bases; nucleotides not matched to a gene: 3. The CDR3 DNA sequence: TGTGCCAGCAGCTTGGCCGGGACAGGGGTCAATCAGCCCCAGCATTTT. Translation gives CASSLAGTGVNQPQHF.

This sequence joins TRBV28 and TRBJ2-7, with D possibly TRBD1 on 5 matching bases. In germline, CDR1 is MDHEN, CDR2 SYDVKM. The CDR3 consists of 14 residues. Trimming took off 10 bases at V and 3 bases at J, with 19 bases between the two ends. As DNA, the CDR3 is TGTGCCATTCTAAGGGGATGGCCAAACTACGAGCAGTACTTC. It codes for CAILRGWPNYEQYF. Supplemented by reference TRBV28 and TRBJ2-7, the full variable domain reads DVKVTQSSRYLVKRTGEKVFLECVQDMDHENMFWYRQDPGLGLRLIYFSYDVKMKEKGDIPEGYSVSREKKERFSLILESASTNQTSMYLCAILRGWPNYEQYFGPGTRLTVT.

In this sample, this clone turned up a few times. This chain uses TRBV6-5 with TRBJ1-2; 7 bases line up with TRBD1. After removal of 6 bases from V and 5 bases from J, the junction contained 6 bases not matched to a gene. The germline gives CDR1 MNHEY, CDR2 SVGAGI. This CDR3 is 13 amino acids long. CDR3 region: CASSEGQRYGYTF. Written as DNA, the CDR3 is TGTGCCAGCAGCGAGGGACAGAGATATGGCTACACCTTC.

The chain carries TRBV11-2 and TRBJ2-2, with D possibly being TRBD1 (5 bases). Trimming removed 0 bases at V and 4 bases at J, with 15 bases between. CDR3 size: 17 residues. CDR1 and CDR2 from the germline V gene are SGHAT and FQNNGV. Here the CDR3 DNA reads TGTGCCAGCAGCTTAGATCAGGGTTTATCGGGCACCGGGGAGCTGTTTTTT. As protein: CASSLDQGLSGTGELFF.

This rearrangement joins TRBV14 to TRBJ2-2, with 9 bases lining up with TRBD2. J was trimmed by 4 bases and V by 0 bases; bases with no gene match: 12. Germline V gene lookup returns CDR1 SGHDN and CDR2 FVKESK. The CDR3 consists of 19 residues. In DNA, the CDR3 is TGTGCCAGCAGCCAAGATTCCGGTCGGCTAGCGGGAACCACCGGGGAGCTGTTTTTT. Its protein is CASSQDSGRLAGTTGELFF.

This rearrangement joins TRBV2 to TRBJ2-6; D ambiguous. The CDR3 consists of 14 residues. Germline assignment: CDR1 SNHLY and CDR2 FYNNEI. Trimming pared 3 bases from V and 0 bases from J, leaving 3 bases between. The CDR3 DNA reads as TGTGCCAGCAGTGACCACTCTGGGGCCAACGTCCTGACTTTC. This sequence encodes CASSDHSGANVLTF.

This sequence joins TRBV7-2 and TRBJ1-5, with D unresolved. V was clipped by 3 bases and J by 3 bases, with 9 bases between them. There are 14 residues in the CDR3. Germline-derived CDR1 and CDR2 are SGHTA and FQGNSA. The CDR3 here is CASSFGQDNQPQHF. In DNA form, the CDR3 reads TGTGCCAGCAGCTTCGGTCAGGACAATCAGCCCCAGCATTTT.

This sequence joins TRBV21-1 and TRBJ1-5; the table names TRBD1, a call not compared with the DNA. TRBV21-1 corresponds to a pseudogene. The CDR3 runs to 16 residues. CDR3 nucleotide sequence: TGTGCCAGCAGCAGGGGCGGGTCTCAGAGGGGGCAGCCCCAGCATTTT. Its protein is CASSRGGSQRGQPQHF.

This chain connects TRBV27 to TRBJ1-4; D is possibly TRBD1 (6 bases). V was clipped by 0 bases and J by 6 bases, with 11 bases between them. Per germline, CDR1 MNHEY and CDR2 SMNVEV (reference sequence). The CDR3 runs to 15 residues. CDR3 sequence reads: CASSLSGRGDEKLFF. CDR3 coding DNA: TGTGCCAGCAGTTTATCGGGTAGGGGGGATGAAAAACTGTTTTTT.

Comments on this clone: An end of the junction differs from the germline gene, which may be a read error. This sequence joins TRBV5-1 and TRBJ1-4; TRBD1 agrees at 7 bases. CDR3 size: 15 residues. Germline V gene lookup returns CDR1 SGHRS and CDR2 YFSETQ. The CDR3 spells CASTLDRPFNEKLFF. Written as DNA, the CDR3 is TGCGCCAGCACCTTGGACAGGCCGTTTAATGAAAAACTGTTTTTT.

The rearrangement joins TRBV9 to TRBJ1-1; 9 bases are a match to TRBD1. Germline V gene data show CDR1 as SGDLS and CDR2 as YYNGEE. With V trimmed by 8 bases and J by 0 bases, 11 bases remained unmatched. This CDR3 is built from 16 residues. The CDR3 is CARAAQGARLNTEAFF. The CDR3 region has the DNA TGTGCCAGAGCCGCACAGGGGGCGCGTCTGAACACTGAAGCTTTCTTT.

This clone showed up just once. The chain combines TRBV9 with TRBJ2-5, with 15 bases matching TRBD2. The CDR3 spans 18 residues. Germline values: CDR1 SGDLS, CDR2 YYNGEE. Trimming took 2 bases from V and 5 from J; bases not matched to a gene: 10. The CDR3 nucleotides read TGTGCCAGCAGCGTGGGACTAGCGGGAGGCGCGGTTAGGGAGACCCAGTACTTC. This gives the protein CASSVGLAGGAVRETQYF.

As regards this clone: Compared with germline, one end of the junction differs, possibly owing to a read error. This chain links TRBV7-7 with TRBJ2-3, with TRBD2 identical over 8 bases. Germline assignment: CDR1 SSHAT and CDR2 FNYEAQ (reference sequence). The CDR3 extends over 15 amino acids. The DNA of the CDR3 is TGTGCTAGCAGTTTCGGACTAGCTGGCACAGATACGCAGTATTTT. Its protein product is CASSFGLAGTDTQYF.